The clone carrying this T cell receptor (beta chain) has a handful of counts. Its antigen is still unknown. The sample belongs to a study of glioma-infiltrating T cells. Study at large: Sequencing aimed for about 4- to 11-fold coverage of about 940,000 peripheral T cells.

Germline V gene sequence: CDR1 DFQATT, CDR2 SNEGSKA (reference sequence). V lost 6 bases, J lost 4 bases, and 16 bases lay in between. CDR3 size: 14 residues. The study's findings and limits: Tissue-blood divergence was below expectation in non-neoplastic patients, above in gliomas.

TCR alpha and beta CDR3 regions were amplified from RNA using iRepertoire nested multiplex PCR. TCRdb ran MiXCR on the multiplex PCR reads and lists one entry per CDR3 protein. In the table there are a few hundred thousand distinct CDR3 sequences, roughly 41% of which are singletons. The source is a human donor with low-grade glioma or glioblastoma, undergoing nonglioma brain surgery, or in good health (not recorded which). V is TRBV20-1 and J is TRBJ1-5; D is possibly TRBD1 (6 bases). Specimen: glioma tissue, nonneoplastic brain tissue, or PBMCs (not recorded which). The DNA for the CDR3 is TGCAGTGCACGCCAAGGAGGACAGAATCAGCCCCAGCATTTT. This translates into CSARQGGQNQPQHF.